This T cell receptor (beta chain) was profiled in a study of regulatory T cells in long-lasting Graves disease. Findings and caveats of the study: Gene preferences differed: TRBV28, TRBJ1-2, TRBJ2-5 in persistent cases. Sharing of public clonotypes was greater in persistent patients (approximately 2,700) than in new patients (around 880).

The germline CDR1 and CDR2 sequences are MNHEY and SVGAGI. Trimming took 1 base from V and 7 from J; bases not matched to a gene: 10. The length of the CDR3 is 17 residues. Concerning this clonotype: Its antigen is unknown.

Stated time point: newly diagnosed GD, antithyroid drugs for less than 3 months. From RNA extracted from PBMCs, the TCR library was made. Recruitment took place at an endocrinology department in Xi'an, China. Construction of the TCR beta libraries employed iRepertoire HTBI primers in conjunction with Arm-PCR of CDR3 regions. Study processing details: Segment identification across samples yielded around 64 TRBV and more than 11 TRBJ segments. TCRdb passed the multiplex PCR reads through MiXCR, listing each CDR3 protein once. TCRdb's processing, not the study's, gives the V and J calls here. The repertoire includes a few hundred thousand distinct CDR3 sequences, about 19% of them detected once, and around 13% sits in the top ten.

Specimen: peripheral blood mononuclear cells (PBMCs), collected at new diagnosis, from a patient treated with antithyroid drugs. The rearrangement joins TRBV6-5 to TRBJ2-1; 10 bases line up with TRBD2. The receptor's source is a female donor with Graves disease. The CDR3 spells CASSYLSASGSSNEQFF. The CDR3, as DNA: TGTGCCAGCAGTTACTTGTCGGCTAGCGGGAGCAGTAATGAGCAGTTCTTC.